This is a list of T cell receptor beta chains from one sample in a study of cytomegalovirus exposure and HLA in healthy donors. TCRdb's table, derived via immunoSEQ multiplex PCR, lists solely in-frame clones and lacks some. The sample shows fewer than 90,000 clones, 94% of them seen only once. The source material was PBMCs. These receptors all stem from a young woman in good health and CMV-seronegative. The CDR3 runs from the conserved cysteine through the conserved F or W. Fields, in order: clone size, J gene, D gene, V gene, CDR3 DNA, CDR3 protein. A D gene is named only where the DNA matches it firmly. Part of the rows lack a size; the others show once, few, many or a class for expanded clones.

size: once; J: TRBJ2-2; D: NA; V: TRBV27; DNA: TGTGCCAGCAGATCTCTGGCGACAAACACCGGGGAGCTGTTTTTT; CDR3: CASRSLATNTGELFF
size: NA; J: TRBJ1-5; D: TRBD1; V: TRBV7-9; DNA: TGTGCCAGCAGCTTAGTGGAGGGGGGACAGGGGTATCAGCCCCAGCATTTT; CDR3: CASSLVEGGQGYQPQHF
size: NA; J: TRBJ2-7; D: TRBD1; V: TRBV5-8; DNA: TGTGCCAGCAGCCTGACAGGGGACGAGCAGTACTTC; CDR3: CASSLTGDEQYF
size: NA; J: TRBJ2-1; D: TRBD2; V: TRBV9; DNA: TGTGCCAGCAGCCCCAGCGGGGCCTCCTACAATGAGCAGTTCTTC; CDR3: CASSPSGASYNEQFF
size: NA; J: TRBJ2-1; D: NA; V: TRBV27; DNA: TGTGCCAGCAGTTGGGACCTCGGGGGCTACAATGAGCAGTTCTTC; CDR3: CASSWDLGGYNEQFF
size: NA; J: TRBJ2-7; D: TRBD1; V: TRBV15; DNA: TGTGCCACCAGCGGACAGGCGATAGGGGAGTACGAGCAGTACTTC; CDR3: CATSGQAIGEYEQYF
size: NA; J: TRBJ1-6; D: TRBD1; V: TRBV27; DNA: TGTGCCAGCAGTTCACAGGGGACCCCTCGGAATTCACCCCTCCACTTT; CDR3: CASSSQGTPRNSPLHF
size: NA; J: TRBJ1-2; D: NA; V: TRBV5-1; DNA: TGCGCCAGCAGCTTGGCCCCCGCGAGGGACTATGGCTACACCTTC; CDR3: CASSLAPARDYGYTF
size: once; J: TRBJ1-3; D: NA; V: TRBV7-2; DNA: TGTGCCAGCAGCTTACAGGGTACGGCTGGAAACACCATATATTTT; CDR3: CASSLQGTAGNTIYF
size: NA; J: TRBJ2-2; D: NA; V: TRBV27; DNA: TGTGCCAGCAGTCTGGCATGGAACACCGGGGAGCTGTTTTTT; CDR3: CASSLAWNTGELFF
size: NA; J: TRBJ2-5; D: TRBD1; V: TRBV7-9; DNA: TGTGCCAGCAGTACCACAGGGGTTTTGACCCAAGAGACCCAGTACTTC; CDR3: CASSTTGVLTQETQYF
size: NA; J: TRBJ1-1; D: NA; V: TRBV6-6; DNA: TGTGCCAGCACAGGGTGGTACGCTGAAGCTTTCTTT; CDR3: CASTGWYAEAFF
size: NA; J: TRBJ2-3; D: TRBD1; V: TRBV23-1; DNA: TGCGCCAGCAGTCAGATGGACAGGGAGGTTTGGGGCACGAATACGCAGTATTTT; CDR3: CASSQMDREVWGTNTQYF
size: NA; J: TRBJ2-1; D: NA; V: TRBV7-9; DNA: TGTGCCAGCAGCATCGCAGGGTCTACCTACAATGAGCAGTTCTTC; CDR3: CASSIAGSTYNEQFF
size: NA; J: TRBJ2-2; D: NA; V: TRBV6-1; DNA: TGTGCCAGCAGTGAAGAACTAGCTGGCGGCGGGGAGCTGTTTTTT; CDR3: CASSEELAGGGELFF
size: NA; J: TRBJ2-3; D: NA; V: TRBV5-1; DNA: TGCGCCAGCACGAGTGGGGCGGATACGCAGTATTTT; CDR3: CASTSGADTQYF
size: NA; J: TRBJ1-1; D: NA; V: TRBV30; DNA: TGTGCCTGGAGTCCATCAGGTGAAGCTTTCTTT; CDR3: CAWSPSGEAFF
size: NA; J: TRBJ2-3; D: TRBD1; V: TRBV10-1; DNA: TGCGCCAGCAGTGAGGGGACAGGGGACACAGATACGCAGTATTTT; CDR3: CASSEGTGDTDTQYF
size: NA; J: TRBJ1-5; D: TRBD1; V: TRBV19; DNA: TGTGCCAGTAGTATAGATCCCGGACAGGATCTGTGGGATCAGCCCCAGCATTTT; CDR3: CASSIDPGQDLWDQPQHF
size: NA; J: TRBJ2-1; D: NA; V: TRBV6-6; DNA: TGTGCCAGCAGTTACCCCGACAGAGTCTACAATGAGCAGTTCTTC; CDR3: CASSYPDRVYNEQFF
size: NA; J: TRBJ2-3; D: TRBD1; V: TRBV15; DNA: TGTGCCACCAGCACCGCCAGGGGCACCGGGACAGGGGCCGGAGATACGCAGTATTTT; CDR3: CATSTARGTGTGAGDTQYF
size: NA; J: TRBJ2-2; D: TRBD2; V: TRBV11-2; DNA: TGTGCCAGCAGCTTAGATCTTCCGGGACTAGCGATTCCCGGGGAGCTGTTTTTT; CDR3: CASSLDLPGLAIPGELFF
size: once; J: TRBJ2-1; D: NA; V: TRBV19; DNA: TGTGCCAGTAGTATTGACAGATCCTCCTACAATGAGCAGTTCTTC; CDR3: CASSIDRSSYNEQFF
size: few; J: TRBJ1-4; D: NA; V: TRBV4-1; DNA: TGCGCCAGCAGCCCCGAAAGGGGGGGAGGTGAAAAACTGTTTTTT; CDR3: CASSPERGGGEKLFF
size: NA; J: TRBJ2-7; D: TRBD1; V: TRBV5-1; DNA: TGCGCCAGCAGCTTGGCCCTCGGACAGGGGGAGTACGAGCAGTACTTC; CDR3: CASSLALGQGEYEQYF
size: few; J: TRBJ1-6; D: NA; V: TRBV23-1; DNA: TGCGCCAGCAGTCAGGGGGCTGCGGATTCACCCCTCCACTTT; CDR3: CASSQGAADSPLHF
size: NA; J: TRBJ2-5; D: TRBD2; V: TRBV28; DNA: TGTGCCAGCAGGATGGGGTCTAGCGGGGAACAAGAGACCCAGTACTTC; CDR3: CASRMGSSGEQETQYF
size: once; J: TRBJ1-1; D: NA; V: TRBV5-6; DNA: TGTGCCAGCAGCTTTTGGGTGCTGGGCTTGAACACTGAAGCTTTCTTT; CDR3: CASSFWVLGLNTEAFF
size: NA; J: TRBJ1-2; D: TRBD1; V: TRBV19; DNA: TGTGCCAGTAGCTCATATGACCTGGGACAGGGCGTCGACTATGGCTACACCTTC; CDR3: CASSSYDLGQGVDYGYTF
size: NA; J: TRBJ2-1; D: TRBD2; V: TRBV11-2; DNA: TGTGCCAGCAGCTTCCCGGCGGGAGCCTTGAATGAGCAGTTCTTC; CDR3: CASSFPAGALNEQFF
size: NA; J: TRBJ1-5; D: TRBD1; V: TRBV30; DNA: TGTGCCTGGAGTCTAAAGGTAGGACAGGGCAATCAGCCCCAGCATTTT; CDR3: CAWSLKVGQGNQPQHF
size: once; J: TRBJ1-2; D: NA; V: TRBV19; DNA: TGTGCCAGTGAGAGGCGGGGTGCTGGCTACACCTTC; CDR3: CASERRGAGYTF
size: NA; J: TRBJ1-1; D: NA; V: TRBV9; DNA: TGTGCCAGCAGCGTAGGGCCTGCAGGAGGCACTGAAGCTTTCTTT; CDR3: CASSVGPAGGTEAFF
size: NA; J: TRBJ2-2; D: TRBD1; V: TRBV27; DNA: TGTGCCAGCAGTCAGACAGGGCCCGGGGAGCTGTTTTTT; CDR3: CASSQTGPGELFF
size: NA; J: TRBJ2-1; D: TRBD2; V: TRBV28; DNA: TGTGCCAGCAGCCACTCCCGACTGGGGACAGAAGGGACTAGCGGGAGGTACAATGAGCAGTTCTTC; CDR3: CASSHSRLGTEGTSGRYNEQFF
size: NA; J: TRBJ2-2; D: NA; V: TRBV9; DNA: TGTGCCAGCAGCGTAGTAGAGACCGGGGAGCTGTTTTTT; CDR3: CASSVVETGELFF
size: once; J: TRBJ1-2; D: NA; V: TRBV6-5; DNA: TGTGCCAGCAGTTACGAACCGGGTGGGGGGGACTATGGCTACACCTTC; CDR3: CASSYEPGGGDYGYTF
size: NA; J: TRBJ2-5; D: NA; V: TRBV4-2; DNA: TGTGCCAGCAGCCAAGATCAGACTAGAGTGCGCAAGACCCAGTACTTC; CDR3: CASSQDQTRVRKTQYF
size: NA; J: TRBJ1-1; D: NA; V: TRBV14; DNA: TGTGCCAGTAAAGCAGGGGCACGGACTGAAGCTTTCTTT; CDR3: CASKAGARTEAFF
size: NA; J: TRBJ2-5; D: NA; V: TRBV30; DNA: TGTGCCTGGAGTCCCGGAAGGACAGTCCCCCAGCTGCAAGAGACCCAGTACTTC; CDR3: CAWSPGRTVPQLQETQYF
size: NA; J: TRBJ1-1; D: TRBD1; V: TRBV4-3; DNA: TGCGCCAGCAGCCGAGGACAGGGGATTAACACTGAAGCTTTCTTT; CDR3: CASSRGQGINTEAFF